Shown below are 19 T cell receptor beta chains from a single sample sequenced in a study of response to subunit inactivated influenza vaccine. Using its own MiXCR run on the RT-PCR reads, TCRdb lists one record per CDR3 protein. This sample carries 650,000 to 850,000 distinct CDR3 sequences, more than 11% of them seen once, and the ten largest clones take approximately 6.5%. The sequenced sample was PBMCs from blood, obtained 14 days before vaccination. These TCRs come from a man aged 45-65 years who received an inactivated influenza vaccine.

There are many counts of this clonotype. This chain links TRBV29-1 with TRBJ2-2; unclear D gene. The CDR3 runs to 10 residues. Germline V gene data show CDR1 as SQVTM and CDR2 as ANQGSEA. Trimming removed 5 bases from V and 5 bases from J, with 3 bases in between. CDR3 amino acids: CSVLTGELFF. The CDR3 coding sequence is TGCAGCGTTTTAACCGGGGAGCTGTTTTTT.

The V gene is TRBV5-1, the J gene TRBJ2-3; TRBD1 aligns across 7 bases. Trimming took 4 bases from V and 11 from J; bases not matched to a gene: 7. Germline V CDR1 and CDR2: SGHRS, YFSETQ. The CDR3 sequence is 12 residues long. CDR3 sequence: CASSQRQGEQYF. In DNA, the CDR3 is TGCGCCAGCAGCCAACGACAGGGTGAGCAGTATTTT.

The V gene is TRBV11-2, the J gene TRBJ2-7; D is uncertain. Germline V gene lookup returns CDR1 SGHAT and CDR2 FQNNGV. Trimming stripped 8 bases from V and 3 bases from J, with 8 bases between. The length of the CDR3 is 11 residues. In DNA form, the CDR3 reads TGTGCCAGCTCTGACGACTACGAGCAGTACTTC. Its translation is CASSDDYEQYF.

The table lists this clonotype with a few counts. CDR3 sequence (DNA): TGCGCCAGCAGCCAACCAGGGACAAACTATGGCTACACCTTC. This encodes CASSQPGTNYGYTF. The V and J genes are TRBV4-1 and TRBJ1-2; a weak D match, TRBD1 (6 bases). V shed 2 bases and J shed 2 bases, with 9 bases lying between them. CDR1 and CDR2 (germline): MGHRA, YSYEKL. The length of the CDR3 is 14 residues.

The J gene is TRBJ2-1, the V gene TRBV5-1; D is ambiguous. V lost 1 base, J lost 1 base, and 12 bases lay in between. This CDR3 has 16 residues. In germline, CDR1 is SGHRS, CDR2 YFSETQ. The CDR3 DNA follows: TGCGCCAGCAGCTTGAAAGGCCCCCTATCCTACAATGAGCAGTTCTTC. It specifies CASSLKGPLSYNEQFF.

The table lists this clonotype with a few counts. The J gene is TRBJ2-3, the V gene TRBV7-6; TRBD2 agrees at 7 bases. Germline V lookup: CDR1 SGHVS, CDR2 FNYEAQ. This CDR3 is built from 15 residues. J gave up 9 bases and V 2 bases, and 11 bases lay outside the gene matches. CDR3 DNA: TGTGCCAGCAGCTTAACAGCGGGACTGACCGGGACGCAGTATTTT. Amino acid sequence: CASSLTAGLTGTQYF.

This clonotype occurred a few times. The genes are TRBV5-5 and TRBJ2-5; 7 nucleotides agree with TRBD2. J was trimmed by 5 bases and V by 5 bases; bases with no gene match: 9. CDR3 length equals 14 residues. CDR1 and CDR2 (germline): SGHKS, YYEKEE (reference sequence). CDR3 sequence: CASRAGEAVETQYF. The CDR3 DNA reads as TGTGCCAGCAGGGCGGGAGAAGCCGTGGAGACCCAGTACTTC.

This chain joins TRBV6-2 or TRBV6-3 and TRBJ1-1; TRBD1 matches at 7 bases. V trimming: 6 bases; J trimming: 0 bases; junction bases outside the gene matches: 7. The CDR3 contains 15 residues. Germline loops: CDR1 MNHEY, CDR2 SVGEGT. CDR3 in amino acids: CASRADRFMNTEAFF. The CDR3 region has the DNA TGTGCCAGCAGGGCGGACAGGTTCATGAACACTGAAGCTTTCTTT.

The V and J genes are TRBV11-2 and TRBJ1-2; 7 bases align to TRBD1. The ends lost 3 bases at V and 2 bases at J; junction bases unmatched: 6. Germline V gene sequence: CDR1 SGHAT, CDR2 FQNNGV. This CDR3 comprises 15 residues. The CDR3 loop is CASSLGQGVNYGYTF. CDR3 in DNA: TGTGCCAGCAGCTTGGGGCAGGGGGTAAACTATGGCTACACCTTC.

This clonotype has just a few counts. The rearrangement links TRBV4-3 to TRBJ2-5, with D uncertain. Germline loops: CDR1 LGHNA, CDR2 YSLEER. The CDR3 contains 13 residues. V was clipped by 0 bases and J by 4 bases, with 6 bases between them. The CDR3 nucleotides are TGCGCCAGCAGCCAAGATAGACCAGAGACCCAGTACTTC. It encodes CASSQDRPETQYF.

A word on this clonotype: Being one base from a much bigger clone, this may be a read error. The V gene is TRBV5-1, the J gene TRBJ2-2; 7 positions agree with TRBD1. This CDR3 has 15 residues. Germline CDR1 SGHRS, CDR2 YFSETQ. The V gene end was trimmed by 7 bases and the J gene end by 4 bases; junction bases not matched to a gene: 10. The CDR3 is CASEAWDRTTGELFF. The DNA of the CDR3 is TGCGCCAGCGAAGCTTGGGACAGAACCACCGGGGAGCTGTTTTTT. The variable domain in full, with the rest retrieved from reference TRBV5-1 and TRBJ2-2, is KAGVTQTPRYLIKTRGQQVTLSCSPISGHRSVSWYQQTPGQGLQFLFEYFSETQRNKGNFPGRFSGRQFSNSRSEMNVSTLELGDSALYLCASEAWDRTTGELFFGEGSRLTVL.

At least ten counts were recorded for this clonotype. The chain carries TRBV29-1 and TRBJ2-7, with 14 positions matching TRBD2. This CDR3 has 16 amino acids. The trim removed 3 bases at V and 2 bases at J, leaving 6 bases unmatched. The germline CDR1 and CDR2 sequences are SQVTM and ANQGSEA. Here the CDR3 reads CSVEGLAGVTPYEQYF. The DNA for the CDR3 is TGCAGCGTTGAGGGACTAGCGGGAGTGACACCCTACGAGCAGTACTTC.

The chain employs TRBV7-2 and TRBJ2-2; D uncertain. V lost 4 bases, J lost 7 bases, and 7 bases lay in between. The CDR3 runs to 12 residues. CDR1 is SGHTA and CDR2 is FQGNSA in the germline V gene. CDR3 protein: CASSSWGGELFF. The CDR3 nucleotides are TGTGCCAGCAGCTCATGGGGCGGGGAGCTGTTTTTT.

This clonotype has only a few counts. The chain has TRBV5-6 and TRBJ1-2, with no clear D. Germline V gene sequence: CDR1 SGHDT, CDR2 YYEEEE. Trimming pared 0 bases from V and 4 bases from J, leaving 10 bases between. The CDR3 extends over 14 amino acids. The DNA for the CDR3 is TGTGCCAGCAGCTTGGAAGGGCCCCTCTATGGCTACACCTTC. This codes for CASSLEGPLYGYTF.

In this sample, this clonotype turned up a few times. Here the CDR3 DNA reads TGTGCCAGCAGTGTAGCGGGAGGGCCCGGGGAGCAGTACTTC. This gives the protein CASSVAGGPGEQYF. The genes are TRBV2 and TRBJ2-7; 11 nucleotides line up with TRBD2. V trimming: 4 bases; J trimming: 7 bases; junction bases outside the gene matches: 6. This CDR3 has 14 amino acids. CDR1 and CDR2 (germline): SNHLY, FYNNEI.

The genes are TRBV12-5 and TRBJ2-1; 7 bases agree with TRBD1. This CDR3 contains 17 residues. The V gene end was trimmed by 6 bases and the J gene end by 0 bases; junction bases not matched to a gene: 11. CDR1 is LGHNT, CDR2 FRNRAP, per germline. This chain's CDR3 is CASGQGVWRSSYNEQFF. The CDR3 DNA reads as TGTGCTAGTGGCCAGGGGGTGTGGAGGAGCTCCTACAATGAGCAGTTCTTC.

This clonotype has only a few counts. The chain recombines TRBV5-1 with TRBJ2-1, with 8 bases matching TRBD1. CDR1 and CDR2 (germline): SGHRS, YFSETQ. The CDR3 runs to 19 residues. Trimming removed 0 bases from V and 0 bases from J; junction bases left unmatched: 11. The CDR3 region has the DNA TGCGCCAGCAGCTTGGTGGGACAGGTTTGGGATCGCTCCTACAATGAGCAGTTCTTC. It encodes CASSLVGQVWDRSYNEQFF.

This clonotype was picked up many times. This chain connects TRBV2 to TRBJ1-3; D is perhaps TRBD1 (6 bases). Germline V CDR1 and CDR2: SNHLY, FYNNEI. The V end lost 4 bases, the J end lost 3 bases, and 13 bases lay between the germline ends. There are 15 residues in the CDR3. Written as DNA, the CDR3 is TGTGCCAGCAGTGTTTCGGGGGCAAGTGGAAACACCATATATTTT. Protein product: CASSVSGASGNTIYF.

There are a few counts of this clonotype. As DNA, the CDR3 is TGTGCCAGCAGGCCCCTAAGGACTCGACAAGAGACCCAGTACTTC. It specifies CASRPLRTRQETQYF. The chain couples TRBV6-1 to TRBJ2-5; a possible D gene is TRBD2 (5 bases). The germline V and J ends were trimmed by 6 bases and 2 bases, with 16 bases remaining between them. The CDR3 consists of 15 residues. The germline CDR1 and CDR2 sequences are MNHNS and SASEGT.